This TCR beta chain is from a study of cytomegalovirus exposure and HLA in healthy donors. Study-level background: Early released data comprised around 85 million unique TCRs from HLA-typed donors. Study-wide results and limits: Later work associated 16,951 TCR beta sequences with HLA alleles at 0.05 false discovery rate. A later analysis reportedly identified an Asian-associated ancestry cluster as carrying fewer N-insertions than the 666-donor mean.

The PCR employed 60 Vbeta primers together with 13 Jbeta primers. Repertoires were generated with immunoSEQ multiplex PCR, while TCRdb's copy carries only in-frame clones and drops some. The repertoire holds over 200,000 clones, with 70% to 80% as singletons. In the case of this clone: As yet, its antigen is unknown.

Germline CDR1 and CDR2: SGHNT and YYREEE (reference sequence). Trimming removed 3 bases from V and 2 bases from J; junction bases left unmatched: 9. The CDR3 sequence is 16 residues long. This chain links TRBV5-4 with TRBJ2-3; 7 positions match TRBD1. The material sequenced was PBMCs. This TCR came from a woman in her 30s in good health and CMV-seronegative. The CDR3 loop reads CASSYGTDRSTDTQYF. As DNA, the CDR3 is TGTGCCAGCAGCTATGGGACAGACCGTTCCACAGATACGCAGTATTTT.